This entry concerns a single TCR beta chain. Assay used: immunoSEQ multiplex PCR; TCRdb lists only in-frame clones, some missing. The data hold approximately 120,000 clones, with roughly 96% observed a single time. The data were taken from a study of T cell changes during pregnancy in multiple sclerosis. This sequence originates from a female donor with multiple sclerosis, enrolled in a pregnancy study. Sequenced here: peripheral blood, sampled after pregnancy.

CDR3 coding DNA: TGTGCCTGGAGTGTTTCCGGACAGGGAGATCAGCCCCAGCATTTT. It translates to CAWSVSGQGDQPQHF. V and J are TRBV30 and TRBJ1-5, with 8 bases identical to TRBD1. CDR1 and CDR2 from the germline V gene are GTSNPN and SVGIG (reference sequence). V trimming: 0 bases; J trimming: 5 bases; junction bases outside the gene matches: 6. This CDR3 spans 15 amino acids. Using reference TRBV30 and TRBJ1-5 for the parts outside the CDR3, the full variable domain is SQTIHQWPATLVQPVGSPLSLECTVEGTSNPNLYWYRQAAGRGLQLLFYSVGIGQISSEVPQNLSASRPQDRQFILSSKKLLLSDSGFYLCAWSVSGQGDQPQHFGDGTRLSIL.